These 24 T cell receptor beta chains were sequenced from one sample in a study of T cells in Graves' hyperthyroidism and ophthalmopathy. Amplification of TCR beta CDR3 regions used RNA as the template. Initially, a first-round RT-PCR of the TCR CDR3 employed the HTBI primer set. TCRdb fed the multiplex PCR reads into MiXCR, producing one record per CDR3 protein. The sample has 300,000 to 400,000 distinct CDR3 sequences, approximately 17% seen once. Sequenced: blood. The receptors shown here come from a man younger than 35 with Graves' ophthalmopathy.

This clonotype occurred many times. The rearrangement links TRBV5-8 to TRBJ1-1; D is ambiguous. Trimming shortened V by 4 bases and J by 1 base, and 11 bases separated the two germline ends. The germline V gene encodes CDR1 SGHTS and CDR2 YDEGEE. The length of the CDR3 is 14 residues. CDR3 DNA: TGTGCCAGCAGCCCGGACGGAAAGAACACTGAAGCTTTCTTT. It codes for CASSPDGKNTEAFF.

This clonotype has at least ten counts. The chain carries TRBV12-3 or TRBV12-4 and TRBJ2-1; D is perhaps TRBD1 or TRBD2 (5 bases each). Trimming cost V 6 bases and J 8 bases, with 17 bases left between them. The CDR3 has 14 amino acids. CDR3 sequence reads: CASSPWGLVDEQFF. The CDR3 bases are TGTGCCAGCAGCCCCTGGGGGTTAGTGGATGAGCAGTTCTTC.

This clonotype appeared a few times. V gene TRBV3-1 combines with J gene TRBJ2-7; maybe TRBD1 (5 bases). The V gene's germline CDR1 is LGHDT and CDR2 YNNKEL (reference sequence). Deletions cut 3 bases from V and 3 bases from J, with 21 bases between. The CDR3 runs to 17 residues. The CDR3 protein is CASSHENVKSGHYEQYF. The CDR3 region has the DNA TGTGCCAGCAGCCACGAAAATGTGAAGTCAGGACACTACGAGCAGTACTTC.

This clonotype has at least ten counts. The CDR3 region is CASSVSGYNSPLHF. The CDR3 DNA is TGTGCCAGCAGTGTATCAGGGTATAATTCACCCCTCCACTTT. The V gene is TRBV6-1, the J gene TRBJ1-6; possible D gene TRBD1, 5 bases. The germline V gene has CDR1 MNHNS and CDR2 SASEGT. CDR3 length equals 14 residues. V was shortened by 4 bases and J by 4 bases, with 8 bases between the two germline ends.

This clonotype was detected only a few times. The chain recombines TRBV28 with TRBJ2-7, with TRBD1 identical over 12 bases. Germline trimming cut 5 bases from V and 5 bases from J; bases unmatched to any gene: 7. The CDR3 spans 15 residues. Germline assignment: CDR1 MDHEN and CDR2 SYDVKM. CDR3 in amino acids: CASSRPGTGGHEQYF. In DNA, the CDR3 is TGTGCCAGCAGTCGCCCCGGGACAGGGGGCCACGAGCAGTACTTC.

This clonotype was seen at least ten times. The J gene is TRBJ1-1, the V gene TRBV7-9; D unclear. CDR1 is SEHNR and CDR2 is FQNEAQ in the germline V gene (reference sequence). The CDR3 is made up of 13 amino acids. Trimming left V 5 bases short and J 9 bases short, with 16 bases between. CDR3 DNA sequence: TGTGCCAGCAGCCCCTCGGAGAACCCGAAAGCTTTCTTT. Translation: CASSPSENPKAFF. Filled out from reference TRBV7-9 and TRBJ1-1, the complete variable domain reads DTGVSQNPRHKITKRGQNVTFRCDPISEHNRLYWYRQTLGQGPEFLTYFQNEAQLEKSRLLSDRFSAERPKGSFSTLEIQRTEQGDSAMYLCASSPSENPKAFFGQGTRLTVV.

Concerning this clonotype: A much larger clone sits a single nucleotide away, making a read error possible. The chain is built from TRBV5-1 and TRBJ2-2; no firm D call. The V gene's germline CDR1 is SGHRS and CDR2 YFSETQ. CDR3 length equals 13 residues. The CDR3 spells CASGLSYTGELFF. CDR3 coding DNA: TGCGCCAGCGGCTTATCTTACACCGGGGAGCTGTTTTTT.

This clonotype was found many times. The rearrangement joins TRBV2 to TRBJ2-5, with TRBD1 identical over 8 bases. There are 16 residues in the CDR3. CDR1 and CDR2 from the germline V gene are SNHLY and FYNNEI. J lost 2 bases, V lost 8 bases, and 13 bases had no gene match. The CDR3 region has the DNA TGTGCCAGCGCACGACAGGGGCCCCGGGATCAAGAGACCCAGTACTTC. Its protein product is CASARQGPRDQETQYF. Looking up the rest from reference TRBV2 and TRBJ2-5 gives the full variable domain: EPEVTQTPSHQVTQMGQEVILRCVPISNHLYFYWYRQILGQKVEFLVSFYNNEISEKSEIFDDQFSVERPDGSNFTLKIRSTKLEDSAMYFCASARQGPRDQETQYFGPGTRLLVL.

In this sample, this clonotype turned up a few times. The chain has TRBV4-1 and TRBJ2-3; 13 nucleotides match TRBD2. Looked up from germline, CDR1 is MGHRA and CDR2 is YSYEKL. With V trimmed by 1 base and J by 6 bases, 4 bases remained unmatched. This CDR3 has 16 residues. The CDR3, as DNA: TGCGCCAGCAGCCAAGTTACTAGCGGGGGGGTCGATACGCAGTATTTT. Translating gives CASSQVTSGGVDTQYF.

The rearrangement links TRBV7-6 to TRBJ2-2; D may be TRBD1 (6 bases). The CDR3 has 14 amino acids. Germline CDR1 SGHVS, CDR2 FNYEAQ. Trimming cost V 1 base and J 6 bases, with 9 bases left between them. CDR3 protein: CASSLVQGSGELFF. The CDR3 DNA reads TGTGCCAGCAGCTTAGTGCAGGGGTCCGGGGAGCTGTTTTTT. The complete variable domain, with remaining parts taken from reference TRBV7-6 and TRBJ2-2, reads GAGVSQSPRYKVTKRGQDVALRCDPISGHVSLYWYRQALGQGPEFLTYFNYEAQQDKSGLPNDRFSAERPEGSISTLTIQRTEQRDSAMYRCASSLVQGSGELFFGEGSRLTVL.

This clonotype was picked up many times. The chain has TRBV28 and TRBJ2-7; 9 nucleotides line up with TRBD1. The CDR3 has 15 residues. Germline CDR1 is MDHEN and CDR2 is SYDVKM. J was trimmed by 5 bases and V by 5 bases; bases with no gene match: 10. In DNA form, the CDR3 reads TGTGCCAGCAGTATAATCCCGGGACAGGGCCACGAGCAGTACTTC. As protein: CASSIIPGQGHEQYF.

Ten or more counts support this clonotype. This rearrangement joins TRBV5-1 to TRBJ1-6; the match to TRBD1 covers 8 bases. Losses at the gene ends were 0 bases for V and 6 bases for J; bases not matched to a gene: 5. The CDR3 has 16 amino acids. CDR1 and CDR2 (germline): SGHRS, YFSETQ. Here the CDR3 reads CASSLVGQGANSPLHF. Here the CDR3 DNA reads TGCGCCAGCAGCTTGGTGGGCCAGGGGGCTAATTCACCCCTCCACTTT. The full variable domain, in which reference TRBV5-1 and TRBJ1-6 provide the parts outside the CDR3, is KAGVTQTPRYLIKTRGQQVTLSCSPISGHRSVSWYQQTPGQGLQFLFEYFSETQRNKGNFPGRFSGRQFSNSRSEMNVSTLELGDSALYLCASSLVGQGANSPLHFGNGTRLTVT.

A few counts support this clonotype. The V gene is TRBV10-2, the J gene TRBJ1-1; D uncertain. Trimming took off 6 bases at V and 3 bases at J, with 14 bases between the two ends. The germline gives CDR1 WSHSY, CDR2 SAAADI. The CDR3 spans 14 residues. The CDR3 loop reads CASRSELGDTEAFF. The CDR3, as DNA: TGCGCCAGCAGAAGTGAACTTGGGGACACTGAAGCTTTCTTT.

The table lists this clonotype with many counts. The chain employs TRBV20-1 and TRBJ1-2; TRBD1 is a possible D gene (5 bases). Germline-derived CDR1 and CDR2 are DFQATT and SNEGSKA (reference sequence). This CDR3 contains 13 residues. V was clipped by 0 bases and J by 7 bases, with 12 bases between them. CDR3 in DNA: TGCAGTGCTAGAGATCGGGGACTTCCTGGCTACACCTTC. Translation gives CSARDRGLPGYTF.

This clonotype was observed a handful of times. The CDR3 here is CASSWSLQETQYF. The CDR3 region has the DNA TGTGCCAGCAGTTGGAGCCTTCAAGAGACCCAGTACTTC. The V gene is TRBV5-5, the J gene TRBJ2-5; no clear D gene. Germline V gene lookup returns CDR1 SGHKS and CDR2 YYEKEE (reference sequence). V lost 5 bases to trimming and J lost 2 bases, with 10 bases between them. The CDR3 runs 13 residues.

This clonotype was detected many times. V gene TRBV12-3 or TRBV12-4 combines with J gene TRBJ2-3; D gene unclear. CDR3 length equals 12 residues. V lost 8 bases and J 3 bases, leaving 9 bases between the germline ends. The CDR3 nucleotides are TGTGCCAGCGGCCAACTAACAGATACGCAGTATTTT. The encoded protein is CASGQLTDTQYF.

At least ten counts were recorded for this clonotype. This chain uses TRBV5-1 with TRBJ1-2; D is possibly TRBD1 (5 bases). V lost 4 bases and J lost 3, with 10 bases in between. CDR1 and CDR2 from the germline V gene are SGHRS and YFSETQ. CDR3 length: 13 residues. For the CDR3, the DNA is TGCGCCAGCAGCGTGGACACTCACTATGGCTACACCTTC. Translating gives CASSVDTHYGYTF.

There are many counts of this clonotype. V usage is TRBV5-1 and J usage is TRBJ2-1, with TRBD2 identical over 11 bases. CDR3 length: 16 amino acids. Trimming cost V 1 base and J 7 bases; bases outside gene matches: 7. Per germline, CDR1 SGHRS and CDR2 YFSETQ. The CDR3 reads CASSLTSGGKRNEQFF. CDR3 sequence (DNA): TGCGCCAGCAGCTTGACTAGCGGGGGCAAAAGGAATGAGCAGTTCTTC.

The sample holds many counts of this clonotype. The chain uses TRBV20-1 and TRBJ2-7, with D possibly matching TRBD1 (6 bases). The CDR3 has 13 amino acids. Germline V gene sequence: CDR1 DFQATT, CDR2 SNEGSKA (reference sequence). The V end lost 7 bases, the J end lost 3 bases, and 16 bases lay between the germline ends. CDR3 amino acids: CSVRLTGYYEQYF. DNA for the CDR3: TGCAGTGTTCGGTTGACAGGATACTACGAGCAGTACTTC.

Regarding this clonotype: A clone one base away is much larger, so this may be a read error. The CDR3 spells CSARDIRSSDQPQHF. The CDR3 DNA sequence: TGCAGTGCTAGGGACATCCGGAGTAGCGATCAGCCCCAGCATTTT. The rearrangement uses TRBV20-1 and TRBJ1-5; D possibly corresponds to TRBD1 (5 bases). Germline V gene sequence: CDR1 DFQATT, CDR2 SNEGSKA (reference sequence). The CDR3 loop spans 15 amino acids.

This clonotype was observed many times. The chain links TRBV11-2 to TRBJ2-1, with a tentative D call TRBD1 (6 bases). Germline loops: CDR1 SGHAT, CDR2 FQNNGV. The ends were cut back, 2 bases at V and 6 bases at J, with 14 bases in the middle. The CDR3 runs 15 residues. DNA for the CDR3: TGTGCCAGCAGCTTAAGCGGAGTCAGGGGCAATGAGCAGTTCTTC. Translated, it gives CASSLSGVRGNEQFF.

This clonotype was picked up a small number of times. This chain uses TRBV6-1 with TRBJ2-5; 10 nucleotides line up with TRBD2. This CDR3 comprises 14 residues. Trimming at V came to 6 bases and at J to 4 bases, leaving 5 bases not matched to a gene. Germline V gives CDR1 MNHNS, CDR2 SASEGT. In nucleotides, the CDR3 is TGTGCCAGCAGACCGGGACTAGCGACAGAGACCCAGTACTTC. Amino acid sequence: CASRPGLATETQYF.

This clonotype has a count of ten or more. This chain uses TRBV28 with TRBJ2-3, with D possibly being TRBD1 (6 bases). Per the germline V gene, CDR1 is MDHEN and CDR2 is SYDVKM. V lost 8 bases and J 4 bases, leaving 13 bases between the germline ends. This CDR3 is 13 amino acids long. The CDR3: CASFLQGSDTQYF. CDR3 in DNA: TGTGCCAGCTTTCTTCAGGGGTCAGATACGCAGTATTTT.

This clonotype was seen more than once but under ten times. V gene TRBV4-1 combines with J gene TRBJ1-1; tentative D call: TRBD1 (5 bases). CDR3 length: 13 amino acids. The V and J ends lost 2 bases and 11 bases respectively, with 15 bases between them. Germline V CDR1 and CDR2: MGHRA, YSYEKL. In DNA form, the CDR3 reads TGCGCCAGCAGCCAATCGTGGGGGGGAACGGCTTTCTTT. Its protein product is CASSQSWGGTAFF.